A single sample gave rise to the 18 T cell receptor beta chains below, sequenced in a study of CD8 T cells in ankylosing spondylitis. TCRdb reanalysed the 5' RACE reads using MiXCR and keeps one entry per CDR3 protein. The data show hundreds of thousands of distinct CDR3 sequences, 20% seen once. The sequenced material came from blood, either unsorted or a sorted T cell fraction (not recorded which). The receptors were gathered from a male donor with ankylosing spondylitis or in good health (not recorded which).

This CDR3 reads CASSLGASNEQYV. The DNA for the CDR3 is TGTGCCAGCAGTTTAGGAGCCTCAAACGAGCAGTACGTC. The rearrangement links TRBV7-9 to TRBJ2-7; unclear D gene. Germline CDR1 is SEHNR and CDR2 is FQNEAQ (reference sequence). There are 13 residues in the CDR3.

The chain links TRBV5-1 to TRBJ2-7; D unresolved. The CDR3 runs to 12 residues. Trimming cost V 2 bases and J 3 bases, with 6 bases left between them. Germline CDR1 and CDR2: SGHRS and YFSETQ. CDR3 residues: CASSFTDYEQYV. The CDR3 DNA reads TGCGCCAGCAGCTTCACAGACTACGAGCAGTACGTC.

The chain carries TRBV10-3 and TRBJ1-2, with TRBD1 matching 8 bases. Trimming took 2 bases from V and 8 from J; bases not matched to a gene: 4. The CDR3 covers 13 residues. CDR1 is ENHRY, CDR2 SYGVKD, per germline. For the CDR3, the DNA is TGTGCCATCAGTGAGGGACAGGGCCTGGGCTACACCTTC. Protein product: CAISEGQGLGYTF.

This clonotype came up many times. This sequence joins TRBV10-3 and TRBJ2-7; D gene ambiguous. CDR1 and CDR2 from the germline V gene are ENHRY and SYGVKD. The CDR3 runs to 8 residues. The CDR3 reads CAISELYV. DNA of the CDR3: TGTGCCATCAGTGAGCTGTACGTC.

This clonotype was seen at least ten times. This chain links TRBV4-1 with TRBJ1-5; 7 bases align to TRBD1. The V gene's germline CDR1 is MGHRA and CDR2 YSYEKL. The CDR3 sequence is 16 residues long. The trim removed 1 base at V and 4 bases at J, leaving 7 bases unmatched. The CDR3 spells CASSQVPGTANQPQHF. CDR3 bases: TGCGCCAGCAGCCAAGTGCCTGGGACAGCGAATCAGCCCCAGCATTTT.

This clonotype came up a few times. The J gene is TRBJ2-5, the V gene TRBV24-1; 9 positions match TRBD2. The CDR3 contains 13 residues. From germline, CDR1 is KGHDR and CDR2 SFDVKD. The junction had 3 bases not matched to a gene; V was cut back by 4 bases and J by 7 bases. CDR3 region: CATSETRGGTQYF. CDR3 bases: TGTGCCACCAGTGAAACGCGGGGGGGGACCCAGTACTTC.

There are a few counts of this clonotype. The rearrangement links TRBV5-1 to TRBJ2-2; D unresolved. The CDR3 extends over 17 amino acids. V lost 0 bases to trimming and J lost 0 bases, with 12 bases between them. Germline V gene sequence: CDR1 SGHRS, CDR2 YFSETQ. CDR3 sequence: CASSLAPISANTGELFF. The CDR3, as DNA: TGCGCCAGCAGCTTGGCCCCAATTTCAGCGAACACCGGGGAGCTGTTTTTT.

CDR3 sequence reads: CASRPTGQGPDTQYF. As DNA, the CDR3 is TGTGCCAGTAGACCAACGGGACAGGGCCCAGATACGCAGTATTTT. The V gene is TRBV19, the J gene TRBJ2-3; TRBD1 matches 9 bases. CDR3 size: 15 residues. Losses at the gene ends were 6 bases for V and 4 bases for J; bases not matched to a gene: 8. Germline V gene data show CDR1 as LNHDA and CDR2 as SQIVND (reference sequence).

This sequence joins TRBV12-3 or TRBV12-4 and TRBJ1-1; 8 bases agree with TRBD1. The CDR3 consists of 15 residues. The junction had 12 bases not matched to a gene; V was cut back by 10 bases and J by 2 bases. CDR3 DNA sequence: TGTGCCATCATGCGCCCGGGACAGGAAAACACTGAAGCTTTCTTT. Translated, it gives CAIMRPGQENTEAFF.

This clonotype was observed a handful of times. The V gene is TRBV6-5, the J gene TRBJ2-4; no definite D call. The CDR3 has 11 amino acids. The V gene lost 2 bases and the J gene lost 13 bases, with 9 bases spanning the gap. Germline V gives CDR1 MNHEY, CDR2 SVGAGI. Here the CDR3 reads CASSYQSVQYF. CDR3 nucleotide sequence: TGTGCCAGCAGTTACCAATCTGTCCAGTACTTC.

This clonotype was observed at least ten times. V and J are TRBV6-5 and TRBJ2-2, with D uncertain. The CDR3 spans 16 residues. Trimming took 0 bases from V and 1 from J, leaving 9 bases between them. Germline CDR1 and CDR2: MNHEY and SVGAGI. CDR3 residues: CASSYSSQMNTGELFF. CDR3 nucleotide sequence: TGTGCCAGCAGTTACTCGAGTCAGATGAACACCGGGGAGCTGTTTTTT.

This clonotype was recorded a few times. The chain couples TRBV20-1 to TRBJ1-1; 10 positions match TRBD1. The CDR3 has 13 residues. The V segment lost 3 bases and the J segment 5 bases; nucleotides outside the gene matches: 3. Germline CDR1 is DFQATT and CDR2 is SNEGSKA (reference sequence). The DNA of the CDR3 is TGCAGTGCTAGGGGACAGGGGAGGACTGAAGCTTTCTTT. This translates into CSARGQGRTEAFF.

This clonotype was observed many times. V is TRBV12-3 or TRBV12-4 and J is TRBJ1-1; D might be TRBD1 (6 bases). The V and J ends lost 10 bases and 0 bases respectively, with 15 bases between them. This CDR3 has 14 residues. CDR3 sequence: CATRRGTLNTEAFF. DNA of the CDR3: TGTGCCACCCGGCGAGGGACATTGAACACTGAAGCTTTCTTT.

This chain joins TRBV7-2 and TRBJ2-1, with D possibly matching TRBD1 (5 bases). The germline gives CDR1 SGHTA, CDR2 FQGNSA. The V end lost 6 bases, the J end lost 6 bases, and 15 bases lay between the germline ends. The CDR3 runs to 14 residues. In DNA, the CDR3 is TGTGCCAGCAGGCGACAAGGGGCTAGCAATGAGCAGTTCTTC. This encodes CASRRQGASNEQFF.

This clonotype was detected once. J is TRBJ2-7 and V is TRBV28, with D perhaps matching TRBD2 (6 bases). The CDR3 is 14 amino acids. V lost 6 bases, J lost 2 bases, and 14 bases lay in between. Germline CDR1 MDHEN, CDR2 SYDVKM. CDR3 nucleotide sequence: TGTGCCAGCAGCCGCCTCGGGGGTACCTACGAGCAGTACGTC. This sequence encodes CASSRLGGTYEQYV.

This clonotype has only a few counts. The chain carries TRBV3-1 and TRBJ2-3, with D possibly being TRBD2 (6 bases). Germline values: CDR1 LGHDT, CDR2 YNNKEL (reference sequence). Trimming cost V 4 bases and J 4 bases, with 9 bases left between them. This CDR3 has 13 residues. The CDR3 reads CASSPTSSDTQYF. Here the CDR3 DNA reads TGTGCCAGCAGCCCGACTAGTTCAGATACGCAGTATTTT.

There are a few counts of this clonotype. The chain links TRBV3-1 to TRBJ1-5; D is uncertain. The CDR3 is 13 residues long. Trimming took 1 base from V and 7 from J, leaving 8 bases between them. The V gene's germline CDR1 is LGHDT and CDR2 YNNKEL (reference sequence). In DNA, the CDR3 is TGTGCCAGCAGCCAAGGAAGGGAGCAGCCCCAGCATTTT. Its protein product is CASSQGREQPQHF.

The chain carries TRBV28 and TRBJ2-3; TRBD2 matches at 8 bases. Unmatched junction bases numbered 11, after V lost 9 bases and J lost 3 bases. The germline gives CDR1 MDHEN, CDR2 SYDVKM. The CDR3 spans 15 residues. The CDR3 region is CASPPRAGGTDTQYF. In DNA form, the CDR3 reads TGTGCCAGTCCCCCTCGGGCGGGAGGTACAGATACGCAGTATTTT. The whole variable domain, filled in from reference TRBV28 and TRBJ2-3, reads DVKVTQSSRYLVKRTGEKVFLECVQDMDHENMFWYRQDPGLGLRLIYFSYDVKMKEKGDIPEGYSVSREKKERFSLILESASTNQTSMYLCASPPRAGGTDTQYFGPGTRLTVL.